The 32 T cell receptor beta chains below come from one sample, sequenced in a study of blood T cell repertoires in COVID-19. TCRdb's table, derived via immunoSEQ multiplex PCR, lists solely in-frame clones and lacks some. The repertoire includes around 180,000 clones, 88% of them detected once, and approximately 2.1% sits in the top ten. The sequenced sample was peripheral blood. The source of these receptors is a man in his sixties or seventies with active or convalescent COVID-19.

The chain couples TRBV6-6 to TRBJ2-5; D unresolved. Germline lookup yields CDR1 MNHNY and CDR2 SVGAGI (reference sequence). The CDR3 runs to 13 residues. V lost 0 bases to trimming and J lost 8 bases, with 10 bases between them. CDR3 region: CASSYSTVRTQYF. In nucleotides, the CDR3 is TGTGCCAGCAGTTACTCCACTGTGAGAACCCAGTACTTC.

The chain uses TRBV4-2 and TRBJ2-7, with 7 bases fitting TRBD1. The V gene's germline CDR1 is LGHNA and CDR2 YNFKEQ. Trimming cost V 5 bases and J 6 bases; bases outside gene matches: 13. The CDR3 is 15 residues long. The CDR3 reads CASSDRAGPTSEQYF. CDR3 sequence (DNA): TGTGCCAGCAGCGACAGGGCAGGACCTACGTCCGAGCAGTACTTC.

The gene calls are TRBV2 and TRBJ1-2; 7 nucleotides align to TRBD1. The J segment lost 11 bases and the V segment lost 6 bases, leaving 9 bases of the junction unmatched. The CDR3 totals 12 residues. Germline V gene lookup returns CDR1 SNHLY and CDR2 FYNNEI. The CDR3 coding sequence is TGTGCCAGCAGATCGACAGGGAGGCAATACACCTTC. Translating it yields CASRSTGRQYTF. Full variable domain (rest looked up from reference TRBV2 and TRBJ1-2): EPEVTQTPSHQVTQMGQEVILRCVPISNHLYFYWYRQILGQKVEFLVSFYNNEISEKSEIFDDQFSVERPDGSNFTLKIRSTKLEDSAMYFCASRSTGRQYTFGSGTRLTVV.

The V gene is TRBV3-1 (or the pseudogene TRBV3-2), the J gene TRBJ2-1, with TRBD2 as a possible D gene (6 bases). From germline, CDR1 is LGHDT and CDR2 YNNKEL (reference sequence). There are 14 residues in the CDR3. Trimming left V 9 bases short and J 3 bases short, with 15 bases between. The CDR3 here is CASTLRGIYNEQFF. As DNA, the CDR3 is TGTGCCAGTACCCTTCGCGGGATCTACAATGAGCAGTTCTTC.

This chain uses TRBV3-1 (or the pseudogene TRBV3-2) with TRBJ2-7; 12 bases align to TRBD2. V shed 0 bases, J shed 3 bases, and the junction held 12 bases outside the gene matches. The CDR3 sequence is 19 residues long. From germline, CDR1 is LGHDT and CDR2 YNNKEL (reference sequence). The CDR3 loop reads CASSQDRGLAGGFYYEQYF. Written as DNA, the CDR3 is TGTGCCAGCAGCCAAGATCGGGGGCTAGCGGGAGGGTTCTACTACGAGCAGTACTTC.

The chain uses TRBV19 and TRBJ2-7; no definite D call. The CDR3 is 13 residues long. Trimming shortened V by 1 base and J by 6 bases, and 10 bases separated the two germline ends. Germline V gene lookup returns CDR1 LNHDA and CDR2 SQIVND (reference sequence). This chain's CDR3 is CASSIGQDGEQYF. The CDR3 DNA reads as TGTGCCAGTAGTATAGGCCAGGATGGCGAGCAGTACTTC. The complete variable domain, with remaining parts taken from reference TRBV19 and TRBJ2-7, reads DGGITQSPKYLFRKEGQNVTLSCEQNLNHDAMYWYRQDPGQGLRLIYYSQIVNDFQKGDIAEGYSVSREKKESFPLTVTSAQKNPTAFYLCASSIGQDGEQYFGPGTRLTVT.

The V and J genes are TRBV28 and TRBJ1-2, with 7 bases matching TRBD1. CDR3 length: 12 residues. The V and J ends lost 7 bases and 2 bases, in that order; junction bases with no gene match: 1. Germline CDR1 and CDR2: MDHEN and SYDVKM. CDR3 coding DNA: TGTGCCAGCACGACAGGGAACTATGGCTACACCTTC. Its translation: CASTTGNYGYTF.

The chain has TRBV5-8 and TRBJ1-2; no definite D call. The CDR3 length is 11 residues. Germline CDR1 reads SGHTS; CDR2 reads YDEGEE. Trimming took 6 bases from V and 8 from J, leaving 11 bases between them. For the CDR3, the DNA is TGTGCCAGCACCATGACTAGAGGCTACACCTTC. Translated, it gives CASTMTRGYTF. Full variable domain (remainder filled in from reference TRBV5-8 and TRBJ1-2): EAGVTQSPTHLIKTRGQQATLRCSPISGHTSVYWYQQALGLGLQFLLWYDEGEERNRGNFPPRFSGRQFPNYSSELNVNALELEDSALYLCASTMTRGYTFGSGTRLTVV.

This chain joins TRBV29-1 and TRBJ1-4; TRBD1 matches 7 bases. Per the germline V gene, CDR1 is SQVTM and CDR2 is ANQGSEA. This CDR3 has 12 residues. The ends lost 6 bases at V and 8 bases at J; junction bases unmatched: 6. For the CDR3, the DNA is TGCAGCGTCGGTGACAGGGACGAAAAACTGTTTTTT. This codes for CSVGDRDEKLFF.

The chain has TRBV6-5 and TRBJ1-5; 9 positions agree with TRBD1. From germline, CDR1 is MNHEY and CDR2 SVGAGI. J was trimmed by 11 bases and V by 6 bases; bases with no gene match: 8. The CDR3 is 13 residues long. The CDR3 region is CASSQDRGAAQHF. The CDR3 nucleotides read TGTGCCAGCAGCCAAGACAGGGGGGCGGCCCAGCATTTT.

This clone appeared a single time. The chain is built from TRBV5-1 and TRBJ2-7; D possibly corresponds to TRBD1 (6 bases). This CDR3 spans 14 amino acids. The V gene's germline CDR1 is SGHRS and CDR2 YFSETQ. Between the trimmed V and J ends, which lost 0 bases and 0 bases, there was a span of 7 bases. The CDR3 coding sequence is TGCGCCAGCAGCTTGGGGACAGACTCCTACGAGCAGTACTTC. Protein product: CASSLGTDSYEQYF.

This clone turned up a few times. The CDR3 loop reads CASSLGPVNYGYTF. The CDR3 DNA reads as TGTGCCAGCAGCTTAGGGCCAGTAAACTATGGCTACACCTTC. The chain is built from TRBV7-2 and TRBJ1-2, with D hard to call. The CDR3 runs to 14 residues. Per the germline V gene, CDR1 is SGHTA and CDR2 is FQGNSA. V shed 1 base and J shed 2 bases, with 8 bases lying between them. The complete variable domain, with remaining parts taken from reference TRBV7-2 and TRBJ1-2, reads GAGVSQSPSNKVTEKGKDVELRCDPISGHTALYWYRQSLGQGLEFLIYFQGNSAPDKSGLPSDRFSAERTGGSVSTLTIQRTQQEDSAVYLCASSLGPVNYGYTFGSGTRLTVV.

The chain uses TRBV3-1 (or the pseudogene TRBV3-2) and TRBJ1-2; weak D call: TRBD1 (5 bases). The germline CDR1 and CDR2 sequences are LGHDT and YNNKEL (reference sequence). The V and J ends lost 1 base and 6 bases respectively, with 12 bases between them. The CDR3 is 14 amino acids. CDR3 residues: CASSQALGRDGYTF. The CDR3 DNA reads TGTGCCAGCAGCCAAGCTTTGGGGCGAGATGGCTACACCTTC.

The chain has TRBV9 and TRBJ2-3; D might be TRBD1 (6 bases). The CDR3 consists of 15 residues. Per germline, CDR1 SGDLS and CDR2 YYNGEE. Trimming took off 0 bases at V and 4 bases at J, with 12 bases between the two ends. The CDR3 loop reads CASSVASQGSDTQYF. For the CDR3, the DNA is TGTGCCAGCAGCGTAGCCTCACAGGGATCAGATACGCAGTATTTT.

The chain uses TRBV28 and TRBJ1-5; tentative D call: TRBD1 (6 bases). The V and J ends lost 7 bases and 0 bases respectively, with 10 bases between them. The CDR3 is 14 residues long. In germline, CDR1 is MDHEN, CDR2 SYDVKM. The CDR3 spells CASTGGYSNQPQHF. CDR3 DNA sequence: TGTGCCAGCACTGGGGGCTATAGCAATCAGCCCCAGCATTTT.

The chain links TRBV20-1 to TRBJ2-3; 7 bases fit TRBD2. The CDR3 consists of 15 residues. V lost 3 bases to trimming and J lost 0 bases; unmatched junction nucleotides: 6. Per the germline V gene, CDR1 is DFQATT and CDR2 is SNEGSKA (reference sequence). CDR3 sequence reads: CSASMPSGSTDTQYF. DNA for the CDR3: TGCAGTGCTAGTATGCCTAGCGGAAGCACAGATACGCAGTATTTT.

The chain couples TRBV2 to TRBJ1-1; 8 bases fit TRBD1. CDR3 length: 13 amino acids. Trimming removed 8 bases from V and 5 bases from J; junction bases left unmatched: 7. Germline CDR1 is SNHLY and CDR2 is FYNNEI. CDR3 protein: CASGQGAWTEAFF. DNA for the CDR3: TGTGCCAGCGGGCAGGGGGCCTGGACTGAAGCTTTCTTT.

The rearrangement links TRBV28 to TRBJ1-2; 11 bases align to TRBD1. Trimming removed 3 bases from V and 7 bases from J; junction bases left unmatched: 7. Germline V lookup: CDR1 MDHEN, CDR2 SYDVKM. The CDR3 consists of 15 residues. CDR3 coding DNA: TGTGCCAGCAGTTTTACTGGACAGGGGGCGGGTGGCTACACCTTC. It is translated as CASSFTGQGAGGYTF.

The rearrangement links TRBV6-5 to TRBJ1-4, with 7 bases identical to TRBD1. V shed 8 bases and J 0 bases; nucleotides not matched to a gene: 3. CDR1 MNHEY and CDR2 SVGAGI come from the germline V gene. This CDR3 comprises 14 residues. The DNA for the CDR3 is TGTGCCAGCTCAGGGGGTTCAACTAATGAAAAACTGTTTTTT. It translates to CASSGGSTNEKLFF.

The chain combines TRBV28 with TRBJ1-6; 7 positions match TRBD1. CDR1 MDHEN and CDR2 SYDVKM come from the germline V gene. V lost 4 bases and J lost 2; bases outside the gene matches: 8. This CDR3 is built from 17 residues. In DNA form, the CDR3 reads TGTGCCAGCAGTTCACGGACCGGGACAGCCTATAATTCACCCCTCCACTTT. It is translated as CASSSRTGTAYNSPLHF.

The CDR3 reads CASSAVASNQPQHF. The CDR3 region has the DNA TGTGCCAGCAGCGCGGTGGCTAGCAATCAGCCCCAGCATTTT. The V and J genes are TRBV7-9 and TRBJ1-5; no firm D call. The V gene's germline CDR1 is SEHNR and CDR2 FQNEAQ (reference sequence). V dropped 5 bases and J dropped 0 bases, with 8 bases sitting between them. The CDR3 runs 14 residues.

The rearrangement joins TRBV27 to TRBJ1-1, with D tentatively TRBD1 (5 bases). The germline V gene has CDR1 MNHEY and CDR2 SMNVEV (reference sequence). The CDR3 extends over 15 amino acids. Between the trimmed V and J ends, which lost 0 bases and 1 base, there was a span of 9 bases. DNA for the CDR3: TGTGCCAGCAGTTTATCTAGGACATCGAACACTGAAGCTTTCTTT. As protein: CASSLSRTSNTEAFF.

The CDR3 here is CASSSREREKLFF. The CDR3 coding sequence is TGTGCCAGCAGCAGCCGGGAACGTGAAAAACTGTTTTTT. This sequence joins TRBV28 and TRBJ1-4; no clear D. V lost 6 bases to trimming and J lost 7 bases, with 12 bases between them. CDR1 and CDR2 from the germline V gene are MDHEN and SYDVKM. This CDR3 comprises 13 residues.

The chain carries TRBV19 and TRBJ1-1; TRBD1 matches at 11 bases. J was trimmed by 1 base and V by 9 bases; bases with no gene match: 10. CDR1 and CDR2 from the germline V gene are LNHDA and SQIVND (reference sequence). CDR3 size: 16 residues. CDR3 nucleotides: TGTGCCAGCCGGACGCGGGGACAGGGGGAGAACACTGAAGCTTTCTTT. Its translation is CASRTRGQGENTEAFF.

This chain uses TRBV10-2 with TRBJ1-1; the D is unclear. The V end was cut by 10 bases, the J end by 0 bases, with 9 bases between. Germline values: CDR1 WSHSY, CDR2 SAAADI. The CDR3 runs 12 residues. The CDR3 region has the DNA TGCGCCACACGCAACATGAACACTGAAGCTTTCTTT. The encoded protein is CATRNMNTEAFF.

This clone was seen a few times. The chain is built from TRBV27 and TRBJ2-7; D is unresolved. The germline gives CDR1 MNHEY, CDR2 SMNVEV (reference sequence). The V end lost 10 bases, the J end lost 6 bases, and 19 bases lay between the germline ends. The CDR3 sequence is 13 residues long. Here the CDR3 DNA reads TGTGCCACCCGAGGAATTAGTTTGCTCGAGCAGTACTTC. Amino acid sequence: CATRGISLLEQYF.

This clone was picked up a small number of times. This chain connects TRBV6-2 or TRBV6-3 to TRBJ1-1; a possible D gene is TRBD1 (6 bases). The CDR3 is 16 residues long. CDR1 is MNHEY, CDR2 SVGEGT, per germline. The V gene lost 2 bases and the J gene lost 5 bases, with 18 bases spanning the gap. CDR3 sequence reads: CASSYEQGRVGTEAFF. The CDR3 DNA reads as TGTGCCAGCAGTTACGAACAGGGCCGCGTAGGGACTGAAGCTTTCTTT.

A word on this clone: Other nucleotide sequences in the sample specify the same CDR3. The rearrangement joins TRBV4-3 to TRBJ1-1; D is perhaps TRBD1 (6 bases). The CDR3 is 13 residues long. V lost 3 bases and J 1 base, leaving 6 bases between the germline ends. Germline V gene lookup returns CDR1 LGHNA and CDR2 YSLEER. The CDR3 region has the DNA TGCGCCAGCAGCCAGGGGGCGAACACTGAAGCTTTCTTT. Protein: CASSQGANTEAFF.

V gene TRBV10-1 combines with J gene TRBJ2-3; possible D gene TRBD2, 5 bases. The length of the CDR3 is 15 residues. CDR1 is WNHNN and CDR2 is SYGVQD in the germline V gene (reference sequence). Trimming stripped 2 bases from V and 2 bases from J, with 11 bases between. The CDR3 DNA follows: TGCGCCAGCAGTGAGGACGGAGGTTCCACAGATACGCAGTATTTT. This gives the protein CASSEDGGSTDTQYF.

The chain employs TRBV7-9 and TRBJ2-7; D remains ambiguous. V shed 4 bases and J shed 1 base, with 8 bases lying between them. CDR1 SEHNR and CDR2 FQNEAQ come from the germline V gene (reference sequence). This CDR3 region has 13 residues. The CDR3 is CASSSVPSYEQYF. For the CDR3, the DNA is TGTGCCAGCAGCTCAGTACCTTCCTACGAGCAGTACTTC.

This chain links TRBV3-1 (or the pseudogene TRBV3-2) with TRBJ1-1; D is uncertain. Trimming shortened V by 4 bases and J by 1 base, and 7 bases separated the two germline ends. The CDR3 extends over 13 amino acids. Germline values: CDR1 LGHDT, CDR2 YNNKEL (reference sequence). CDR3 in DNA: TGTGCCAGCAGCCCCACACCGAACACTGAAGCTTTCTTT. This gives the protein CASSPTPNTEAFF.

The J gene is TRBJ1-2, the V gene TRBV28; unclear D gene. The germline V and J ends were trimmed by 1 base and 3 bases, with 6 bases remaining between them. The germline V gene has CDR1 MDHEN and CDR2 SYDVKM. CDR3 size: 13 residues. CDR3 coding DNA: TGTGCCAGCAGTTTATACCGGGACTATGGCTACACCTTC. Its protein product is CASSLYRDYGYTF.